This TCR beta chain is drawn from a study of blood T cell repertoires in COVID-19. The overall study: Donors in the United States, Italy and Spain gave samples during acute or convalescent COVID-19. Sources were T cells, B-cell-depleted T cells, or PBMCs; the material itself was cDNA or gDNA.

During active infection, Seattle patients enrolled and were then monitored through disease. Profiling relied on immunoSEQ multiplex PCR, and the TCRdb table lists in-frame clones only, not all of them. The table records about 60,000 clones, approximately 88% of them present only once. The V segment lost 1 base and the J segment 9 bases; nucleotides outside the gene matches: 6. CDR1 and CDR2 from the germline V gene are LGHNA and YNFKEQ. The CDR3 has 15 residues. The origin of this receptor is a man younger than 45 with COVID-19, enrolled during active disease. The chain recombines TRBV4-2 with TRBJ2-1, with TRBD2 matching over 10 bases. Source material: peripheral blood. CDR3: CASSQARLAGAEQFF. DNA of the CDR3: TGTGCCAGCAGCCAAGCTAGGCTAGCGGGAGCTGAGCAGTTCTTC.